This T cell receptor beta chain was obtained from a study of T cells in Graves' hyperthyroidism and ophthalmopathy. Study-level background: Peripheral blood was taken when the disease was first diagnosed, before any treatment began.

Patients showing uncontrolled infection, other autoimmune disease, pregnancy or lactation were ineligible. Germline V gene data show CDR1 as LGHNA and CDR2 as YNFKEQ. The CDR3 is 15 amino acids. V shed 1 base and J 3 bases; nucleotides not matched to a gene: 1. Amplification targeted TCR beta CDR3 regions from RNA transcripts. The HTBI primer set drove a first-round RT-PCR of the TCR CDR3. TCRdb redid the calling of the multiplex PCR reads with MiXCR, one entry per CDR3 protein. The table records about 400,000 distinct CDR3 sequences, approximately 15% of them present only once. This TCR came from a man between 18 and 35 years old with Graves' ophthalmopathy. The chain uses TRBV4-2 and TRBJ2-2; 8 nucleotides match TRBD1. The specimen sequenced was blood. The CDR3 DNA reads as TGTGCCAGCAGCCAAGGGACAGGGCACACCGGGGAGCTGTTTTTT. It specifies CASSQGTGHTGELFF.